Below are 10 T cell receptor beta chains sequenced from a single sample in a study of shared clonotypes between healthy human individuals (dated by TCRdb to the early 2020s). The library came from the immunoSEQ multiplex PCR assay. The source is immuneACCESS, and TCRdb retained only in-frame sequences with V and J called. Part of the clones is not carried over; for the studies checked, unresolved V genes explain less than half of this, and the remainder is unexplained. The sample records over 2 million clones, about nine tenths of which are singletons. Clones ranked in the top ten supply 0.37% of the sample. The specimen sequenced was naive CD4+ T cells from PBMCs. Per the publication, the cell subset or site label means: CD45RA+ positively selected. Receptor source: a man younger than 30 in good health. Some clones in this sample may be carry-over from other donors' samples.

This rearrangement joins TRBV28 to TRBJ1-5, with D unresolved. The germline gives CDR1 MDHEN, CDR2 SYDVKM. Between the trimmed V and J ends, which lost 2 bases and 0 bases, there was a span of 5 bases. This CDR3 is built from 14 residues. In nucleotides, the CDR3 is TGTGCCAGCAGTTTAGAATTTAGCAATCAGCCCCAGCATTTT. Protein sequence: CASSLEFSNQPQHF.

For this clone: This sample also contains other DNA sequences that code for the same CDR3. V and J are TRBV5-1 and TRBJ1-5; the match to TRBD1 covers 7 bases. Germline assignment: CDR1 SGHRS and CDR2 YFSETQ. Trimming cost V 0 bases and J 1 base; bases outside gene matches: 1. The length of the CDR3 is 15 residues. CDR3 region: CASSLEGASNQPQHF. The CDR3 DNA follows: TGCGCCAGCAGCTTGGAGGGGGCCAGCAATCAGCCCCAGCATTTT.

The chain is built from TRBV6-6 and TRBJ2-7; 7 positions match TRBD1. Germline CDR1 is MNHNY and CDR2 is SVGAGI (reference sequence). After removal of 0 bases from V and 3 bases from J, the junction contained 2 bases not matched to a gene. CDR3 length: 14 amino acids. In DNA, the CDR3 is TGTGCCAGCAGTTACTCGACAGGGTTCTACGAGCAGTACTTC. Translating gives CASSYSTGFYEQYF.

The gene calls are TRBV13 and TRBJ2-2; maybe TRBD1 (6 bases). The germline V and J ends were trimmed by 1 base and 0 bases, with 9 bases remaining between them. The germline V gene encodes CDR1 PRHDT and CDR2 FYEKMQ (reference sequence). The CDR3 runs to 16 residues. The CDR3 sequence is CASSLAGVSNTGELFF. The CDR3 bases are TGTGCCAGCAGCTTAGCAGGGGTTTCGAACACCGGGGAGCTGTTTTTT.

The genes are TRBV28 and TRBJ2-7, with D perhaps assigned TRBD1 or TRBD2 (5 bases each). CDR1 MDHEN and CDR2 SYDVKM come from the germline V gene. V lost 5 bases to trimming and J lost 3 bases, with 20 bases between them. The CDR3 length is 16 residues. CDR3 in amino acids: CASSVSGTPNVYEQYF. The CDR3 DNA reads TGTGCCAGCAGTGTTTCCGGGACCCCCAATGTCTACGAGCAGTACTTC.

This chain links TRBV7-9 with TRBJ2-6, with D hard to call. CDR3 length equals 11 residues. From germline, CDR1 is SEHNR and CDR2 FQNEAQ (reference sequence). Deletions cut 6 bases from V and 8 bases from J, with 5 bases between. This chain's CDR3 is CASRSTNVLTF. Here the CDR3 DNA reads TGTGCCAGCAGGTCGACCAACGTCCTGACTTTC.

J is TRBJ2-1 and V is TRBV9; no firm D call. There are 12 residues in the CDR3. Germline V gene lookup returns CDR1 SGDLS and CDR2 YYNGEE. V lost 0 bases and J 15 bases, leaving 13 bases between the germline ends. The CDR3: CASSVVSTGPFF. The CDR3 DNA follows: TGTGCCAGCAGCGTAGTATCGACGGGTCCGTTCTTC.

The chain recombines TRBV5-1 with TRBJ2-1; the match to TRBD2 covers 7 bases. Germline CDR1 and CDR2: SGHRS and YFSETQ. The trim removed 4 bases at V and 4 bases at J, leaving 11 bases unmatched. The length of the CDR3 is 16 residues. CDR3 sequence (DNA): TGCGCCAGCAGCCCCACCGCTAGCGGAGCATACAATGAGCAGTTCTTC. Translation gives CASSPTASGAYNEQFF.

The chain uses TRBV5-1 and TRBJ2-3; 10 bases agree with TRBD2. CDR1 is SGHRS and CDR2 is YFSETQ in the germline V gene. The CDR3 is made up of 16 amino acids. Trimming took 4 bases from V and 5 from J; bases not matched to a gene: 10. The CDR3 here is CASSIGLAEGVDTQYF. The CDR3 coding sequence is TGCGCCAGCAGCATCGGACTAGCGGAGGGGGTAGATACGCAGTATTTT.

The chain employs TRBV27 and TRBJ2-3; 10 bases are shared with TRBD1. The germline V gene has CDR1 MNHEY and CDR2 SMNVEV (reference sequence). The CDR3 loop spans 16 amino acids. Trimming took 5 bases from V and 2 from J; bases not matched to a gene: 7. The CDR3 region has the DNA TGTGCCAGCAGTCTCTCCGGGACAGGGGTCACAGATACGCAGTATTTT. Translating it yields CASSLSGTGVTDTQYF.